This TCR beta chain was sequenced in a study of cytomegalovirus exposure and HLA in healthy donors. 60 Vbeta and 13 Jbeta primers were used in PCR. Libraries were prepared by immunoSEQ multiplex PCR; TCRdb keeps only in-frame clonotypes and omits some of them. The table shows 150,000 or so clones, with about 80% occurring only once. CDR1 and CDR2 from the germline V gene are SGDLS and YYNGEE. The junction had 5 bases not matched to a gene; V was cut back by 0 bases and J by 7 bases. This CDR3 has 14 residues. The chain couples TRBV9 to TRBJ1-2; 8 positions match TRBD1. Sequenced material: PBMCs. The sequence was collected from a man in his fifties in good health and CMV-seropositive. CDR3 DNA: TGTGCCAGCAGCGTAGTAGGACAGGGTTTTGGCTACACCTTC. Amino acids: CASSVVGQGFGYTF.